The 8 T cell receptor beta chains reported below all come from one sample, sequenced in a study of blood T cell repertoires in COVID-19. Sequenced by immunoSEQ multiplex PCR; TCRdb stores in-frame clones only, minus some. Of 250,000 to 300,000 clones listed, 88% are singletons. The sequencing input was peripheral blood. Every receptor here comes from a woman aged 70-85 years with COVID-19, enrolled during active disease.

The CDR3 DNA sequence: TGTGCCAGCAGTCGAAGATACAGGGACTCTGGAAACACCATATATTTT. Amino acids: CASSRRYRDSGNTIYF. The chain has TRBV6-2 or TRBV6-3 and TRBJ1-3, with D possibly TRBD1 on 6 matching bases. Germline V CDR1 and CDR2: MNHEY, SVGEGT. V was cut by 5 bases and J by 0 bases, with 14 bases left in between. The CDR3 is 16 residues long.

This clone has a single count. The chain links TRBV28 to TRBJ1-1; 8 bases align to TRBD1. CDR1 and CDR2 (germline): MDHEN, SYDVKM. The V and J ends lost 3 bases and 4 bases, in that order; junction bases with no gene match: 1. The CDR3 has 13 amino acids. CDR3 coding DNA: TGTGCCAGCAGTTTCACAGGGGGCACTGAAGCTTTCTTT. Translated, it gives CASSFTGGTEAFF. Looking up the rest from reference TRBV28 and TRBJ1-1 gives the full variable domain: DVKVTQSSRYLVKRTGEKVFLECVQDMDHENMFWYRQDPGLGLRLIYFSYDVKMKEKGDIPEGYSVSREKKERFSLILESASTNQTSMYLCASSFTGGTEAFFGQGTRLTVV.

CDR3 bases: TGTGCCAGCAGCAAAAGGAGCGGTCAGTTCTTC. This encodes CASSKRSGQFF. The chain employs TRBV21-1 and TRBJ2-1; the listed D gene, TRBD2, was not tested against the DNA. TRBV21-1 is a known pseudogene. The CDR3 loop spans 11 amino acids.

The chain is built from TRBV2 and TRBJ2-2; TRBD1 matches 7 bases. Germline V CDR1 and CDR2: SNHLY, FYNNEI. The CDR3 consists of 14 residues. Losses at the gene ends were 8 bases for V and 7 bases for J; bases not matched to a gene: 10. The CDR3 DNA sequence: TGTGCCAGCGTGGGAGACAGGGTAAACGGGGAGCTGTTTTTT. Protein sequence: CASVGDRVNGELFF.

In its sample, this clone was seen once. The chain recombines TRBV19 with TRBJ1-2; D is uncertain. This CDR3 is 15 amino acids long. Germline V CDR1 and CDR2: LNHDA, SQIVND (reference sequence). Trimming shortened V by 7 bases and J by 3 bases, and 18 bases separated the two germline ends. The CDR3 loop is CASTSRGSSDYGYTF. The CDR3 nucleotides are TGTGCCAGTACTTCCCGTGGTTCATCAGACTATGGCTACACCTTC.

The gene calls are TRBV28 and TRBJ2-1, with TRBD2 identical over 8 bases. This CDR3 is 14 amino acids long. CDR1 MDHEN and CDR2 SYDVKM come from the germline V gene. The V gene end was trimmed by 6 bases and the J gene end by 9 bases; junction bases not matched to a gene: 10. DNA of the CDR3: TGTGCCAGCAGGAGTCCGGGGACTAGGGTTGAGCAGTTCTTC. Protein sequence: CASRSPGTRVEQFF. The variable domain in full, with the rest retrieved from reference TRBV28 and TRBJ2-1, is DVKVTQSSRYLVKRTGEKVFLECVQDMDHENMFWYRQDPGLGLRLIYFSYDVKMKEKGDIPEGYSVSREKKERFSLILESASTNQTSMYLCASRSPGTRVEQFFGPGTRLTVL.

The chain employs TRBV7-2 and TRBJ1-1, with D maybe TRBD1 (5 bases). The ends were cut back, 0 bases at V and 4 bases at J, with 12 bases in the middle. The CDR3 contains 15 residues. CDR1 is SGHTA and CDR2 is FQGNSA in the germline V gene. CDR3 bases: TGTGCCAGCAGCTTAGCGCCCAGGGTATCCACTGAAGCTTTCTTT. Translating gives CASSLAPRVSTEAFF.

The chain couples TRBV7-8 to TRBJ1-5, with D perhaps TRBD1 (6 bases). The CDR3 covers 15 residues. Per germline, CDR1 SGHVS and CDR2 FQNEAQ. V gave up 8 bases and J gave up 4 bases, with 18 bases separating them. CDR3 in DNA: TGTGCCAGCGGGCCACAGGGTCGGTTGAATCAGCCCCAGCATTTT. This codes for CASGPQGRLNQPQHF.